This T cell receptor beta chain was retrieved from a study of blood T cell repertoires in COVID-19. Study details: Samples taken during acute and convalescent COVID-19 were collected in the United States, Italy and Spain.

TCRdb's copy holds only in-frame clones and misses some; the assay was immunoSEQ multiplex PCR. Altogether approximately 300,000 clones are present, roughly 90% being singletons, with the ten largest covering roughly 10%. Germline assignment: CDR1 MGHRA and CDR2 YSYEKL. Between the trimmed V and J ends, which lost 6 bases and 5 bases, there was a span of 17 bases. The CDR3 extends over 15 amino acids. The sequenced sample consisted of peripheral blood. The TCR originated in a woman aged 25 to 39 with COVID-19, enrolled during active disease. The chain carries TRBV4-1 and TRBJ1-5, with D unresolved. The CDR3 sequence: CASSPALGGYQPQHF. The CDR3 bases are TGCGCCAGCAGTCCAGCTCTGGGAGGTTATCAGCCCCAGCATTTT.